This T cell receptor (beta chain) was found in a study of Ad26.COV2.S vaccination and SARS-CoV-2 variants. On this clone itself: This CDR3 is also generated by other DNA sequences in the sample.

Germline lookup yields CDR1 SGHNT and CDR2 YYREEE (reference sequence). The V end lost 4 bases, the J end lost 2 bases, and 18 bases lay between the germline ends. The CDR3 extends over 16 amino acids. Treatment defined: over 15 received Ad26.COV2.S at low or high dose, single or two shots; roughly five received placebo; per-sample allocation not given. Sample collection was performed on day 63 after the first vaccine or placebo injection. Sequencing used immunoSEQ multiplex PCR; TCRdb keeps in-frame clones, though not all of them. The sample consists of 300,000 to 400,000 clones, about 85% of them appearing once.

The TCR was taken from a person aged 18-65 years who received the Ad26.COV2.S COVID-19 vaccine or a placebo. V gene TRBV5-4 combines with J gene TRBJ1-1; the D is unclear. The sequencing here drew on peripheral blood, taken in a trial of Ad26.COV2.S vaccine versus placebo. CDR3 sequence (DNA): TGTGCCAGCAGCCTGCCGAGTCGGGCAGGCAACACTGAAGCTTTCTTT. This codes for CASSLPSRAGNTEAFF.